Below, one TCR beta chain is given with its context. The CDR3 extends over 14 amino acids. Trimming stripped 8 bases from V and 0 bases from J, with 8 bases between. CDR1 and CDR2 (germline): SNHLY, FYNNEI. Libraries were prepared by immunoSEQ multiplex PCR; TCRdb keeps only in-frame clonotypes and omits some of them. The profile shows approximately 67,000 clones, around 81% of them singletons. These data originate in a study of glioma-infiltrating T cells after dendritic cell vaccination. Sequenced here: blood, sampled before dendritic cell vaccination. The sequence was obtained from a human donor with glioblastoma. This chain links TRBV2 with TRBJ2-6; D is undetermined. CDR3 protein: CASALSSGANVLTF. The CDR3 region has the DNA TGTGCCAGCGCCCTGAGCTCTGGGGCCAACGTCCTGACTTTC.